Listed below are T cell receptor beta chains from one sample, sequenced in a study of cytomegalovirus exposure and HLA in healthy donors. Profiling relied on immunoSEQ multiplex PCR, and the TCRdb table lists in-frame clones only, not all of them. The sample has approximately 100,000 clones, around 61% seen once. Sequencing was carried out using PBMCs. These receptors all come from a woman in her forties or fifties in good health and CMV-seronegative. The CDR3 runs from the conserved cysteine through the conserved F or W. D genes are given only for firm matches. Size tells how often a clone was seen (once, few, many) or the class of an expanded clone, and some rows leave it out.

d_gene: NA; v_gene: TRBV7-2; abundance: NA; j_gene: TRBJ1-3; CDR3nt: TGTGCCAGCAGCTTAGATGCGGGAAACACCATATATTTT; CDR3aa: CASSLDAGNTIYF
d_gene: TRBD2; v_gene: TRBV18; abundance: few; j_gene: TRBJ2-7; CDR3nt: TGTGCCAGCTCACCAGTTGGCGGGAGCAATGACGAGCAGTACTTC; CDR3aa: CASSPVGGSNDEQYF
d_gene: NA; v_gene: TRBV5-8; abundance: once; j_gene: TRBJ1-2; CDR3nt: TGTGCCAGCAGCTTGAGAGGCCTGAATGTTGGCTACACCTTC; CDR3aa: CASSLRGLNVGYTF
d_gene: NA; v_gene: TRBV27; abundance: NA; j_gene: TRBJ2-1; CDR3nt: TGTGCCAGCAGTTTAAGGCGGAGAGCCTACAATGAGCAGTTCTTC; CDR3aa: CASSLRRRAYNEQFF
d_gene: NA; v_gene: TRBV7-9; abundance: NA; j_gene: TRBJ1-1; CDR3nt: TGTGCCAGCAAACAGGGGAACACTGAAGCTTTCTTT; CDR3aa: CASKQGNTEAFF
d_gene: NA; v_gene: TRBV2; abundance: NA; j_gene: TRBJ1-2; CDR3nt: TGTGCCAGCAGTGAAGACAGAATCTCCTATGGCTACACCTTC; CDR3aa: CASSEDRISYGYTF
d_gene: NA; v_gene: TRBV7-2; abundance: NA; j_gene: TRBJ2-1; CDR3nt: TGTGCCAGCAGCACCCGAGCGGACCCCTACAATGAGCAGTTCTTC; CDR3aa: CASSTRADPYNEQFF
d_gene: NA; v_gene: TRBV9; abundance: few; j_gene: TRBJ1-1; CDR3nt: TGTGCCAGCAGCGTGGACACAAGGAACACTGAAGCTTTCTTT; CDR3aa: CASSVDTRNTEAFF
d_gene: TRBD2; v_gene: TRBV11-2; abundance: many; j_gene: TRBJ2-7; CDR3nt: TGTGCCAGCAGCTTTTATAGCGGGGCCTACGAGCAGTACTTC; CDR3aa: CASSFYSGAYEQYF
d_gene: TRBD2; v_gene: TRBV5-1; abundance: NA; j_gene: TRBJ2-3; CDR3nt: TGCGCCAGCAGCCCCCTTGGCGCGGGAGGCTTTGATACGCAGTATTTT; CDR3aa: CASSPLGAGGFDTQYF
d_gene: NA; v_gene: TRBV28; abundance: few; j_gene: TRBJ2-7; CDR3nt: TGTGCCAGCAGTGACGCGGGACAGATCAGCGAGCAGTACTTC; CDR3aa: CASSDAGQISEQYF
d_gene: NA; v_gene: TRBV7-2; abundance: few; j_gene: TRBJ2-7; CDR3nt: TGTGCCAGCAGCTTAGAAACTCTCGGGACTCTTACGCCCTACGAGCAGTACTTC; CDR3aa: CASSLETLGTLTPYEQYF
d_gene: NA; v_gene: TRBV9; abundance: NA; j_gene: TRBJ2-5; CDR3nt: TGTGCCAGCGGCGCCCGAGGGGGAGGGCCGGGGCAAGAGACCCAGTACTTC; CDR3aa: CASGARGGGPGQETQYF
d_gene: NA; v_gene: TRBV5-1; abundance: NA; j_gene: TRBJ1-1; CDR3nt: TGCGCCAGCAGCTCGGAGGTAGGGAACACTGAAGCTTTCTTT; CDR3aa: CASSSEVGNTEAFF
d_gene: NA; v_gene: TRBV10-3; abundance: NA; j_gene: TRBJ1-2; CDR3nt: TGTGCCATCAGCGGGACAAAGGGAAGCTATGGCTACACCTTC; CDR3aa: CAISGTKGSYGYTF
d_gene: NA; v_gene: TRBV19; abundance: once; j_gene: TRBJ1-4; CDR3nt: TGTGCCAGTAGTCGAGCTTCCGCAACTAATGAAAAACTGTTTTTT; CDR3aa: CASSRASATNEKLFF
d_gene: NA; v_gene: TRBV7-2; abundance: once; j_gene: TRBJ2-2; CDR3nt: TGTGCCAGCAGCTTAACAGGGACGTATCGCACCGGGGAGCTGTTTTTT; CDR3aa: CASSLTGTYRTGELFF
d_gene: NA; v_gene: TRBV18; abundance: NA; j_gene: TRBJ1-5; CDR3nt: TGTGCCAGCTCATCTTCAGACAGGATCAATCAGCCCCAGCATTTT; CDR3aa: CASSSSDRINQPQHF
d_gene: NA; v_gene: TRBV6-4; abundance: once; j_gene: TRBJ2-2; CDR3nt: TGTGCCAGCAGTGACTCGTGGAAGCAGGGAAACACCGGGGAGCTGTTTTTT; CDR3aa: CASSDSWKQGNTGELFF
d_gene: NA; v_gene: TRBV11-1; abundance: few; j_gene: TRBJ2-5; CDR3nt: TGTGCCAGCAGCCCTCCTCCGGGACACCCTCAAGAGACCCAGTACTTC; CDR3aa: CASSPPPGHPQETQYF
d_gene: TRBD1; v_gene: TRBV12-5; abundance: NA; j_gene: TRBJ1-5; CDR3nt: TGTGCTAGTGGTTTGATCCGACAGGGAAAATTCAATCAGCCCCAGCATTTT; CDR3aa: CASGLIRQGKFNQPQHF
d_gene: TRBD1; v_gene: TRBV19; abundance: NA; j_gene: TRBJ1-5; CDR3nt: TGTGCCAGTAGTGTAGGGACAGGGAGAATGCAGCCCCAGCATTTT; CDR3aa: CASSVGTGRMQPQHF
d_gene: TRBD1; v_gene: TRBV6-5; abundance: once; j_gene: TRBJ2-2; CDR3nt: TGTGCCAGCAGTTACGCCGACAGGGCCGGGGAGCTGTTTTTT; CDR3aa: CASSYADRAGELFF
d_gene: NA; v_gene: TRBV30; abundance: few; j_gene: TRBJ1-3; CDR3nt: TGTGCCTGGAGTGTACTGGCAGGGGCTTACACCTACTCTGGAAACACCATATATTTT; CDR3aa: CAWSVLAGAYTYSGNTIYF
d_gene: TRBD1; v_gene: TRBV10-1; abundance: NA; j_gene: TRBJ1-1; CDR3nt: TGCGCCAGCAGTGAGTCTAGGGGACAGGGGGCACTTCTTGGAGCTTTCTTT; CDR3aa: CASSESRGQGALLGAFF
d_gene: TRBD1; v_gene: TRBV10-3; abundance: NA; j_gene: TRBJ1-2; CDR3nt: TGTGCCATCAACACCGACAGGGGGCCATGGAATGGCTACACCTTC; CDR3aa: CAINTDRGPWNGYTF
d_gene: NA; v_gene: TRBV5-5; abundance: NA; j_gene: TRBJ1-4; CDR3nt: TGTGCCAGCAGCTTAGGACAACCTAATGAAAAACTGTTTTTT; CDR3aa: CASSLGQPNEKLFF
d_gene: NA; v_gene: TRBV7-9; abundance: few; j_gene: TRBJ2-6; CDR3nt: TGTGCCAGCATTGATAAGCGACCTGGGGCCAACGTCCTGACTTTC; CDR3aa: CASIDKRPGANVLTF